The entry that follows covers one TCR beta chain sequence. Its antigen is unknown. Some clones are missing from TCRdb's copy, which holds only in-frame ones; the method was immunoSEQ multiplex PCR. Among roughly 40,000 clones listed, approximately 85% were seen once. These data are taken from a study of OX40 agonist ivuxolimab in advanced cancers. Study-wide context: Ivuxolimab, which is an agonistic anti-OX40 (CD134) antibody, was administered to the patients. Every 2 weeks, patients got intravenous ivuxolimab at one of six dose levels (0.01-10 mg/kg). The dose-escalation group included hepatocellular carcinoma, melanoma, renal cell carcinoma and head and neck cancer. Whole-study results and caveats: Within 6 weeks, CD4+ and CD8+ blood T cells expanded clonally at 0.1 to 3.0 mg/kg.

V lost 2 bases, J lost 5 bases, and 14 bases lay in between. Germline CDR1 and CDR2: MNHEY and SMNVEV (reference sequence). CDR3 length: 15 amino acids. This TCR was recovered from an adult with an advanced solid tumor such as melanoma, head and neck, liver or kidney cancer. Specimen: CD4+ or CD8+ T cells sorted from blood, collected in a trial of the OX40 agonist ivuxolimab. This chain uses TRBV27 with TRBJ2-3; TRBD1 is a possible D gene (6 bases). The CDR3 sequence is CASSLVGAVGDTQYF. CDR3 sequence (DNA): TGTGCCAGCAGTTTAGTGGGGGCAGTGGGAGATACGCAGTATTTT.